The 25 T cell receptor beta chains in this list originate from one sample, sequenced in a study of lymphopenia after photon versus proton radiotherapy. Profiling relied on immunoSEQ multiplex PCR, and the TCRdb table lists in-frame clones only, not all of them. The sample includes around 20,000 clones, 80% to 95% of them seen just once. This material consisted of peripheral blood, taken from a patient treated with photon-based radiotherapy. The origin of the receptors is a man aged 60 to 75 with pancreatic cancer.

The chain couples TRBV14 to TRBJ2-7; D call uncertain. Trimming shortened V by 1 base and J by 6 bases, and 7 bases separated the two germline ends. CDR3 length: 12 residues. The germline V gene has CDR1 SGHDN and CDR2 FVKESK. DNA for the CDR3: TGTGCCAGCAGCCAAGCCCCCTCCGAGCAGTACTTC. It codes for CASSQAPSEQYF.

This chain uses TRBV10-2 with TRBJ2-3; D remains unclear. Per germline, CDR1 WSHSY and CDR2 SAAADI. Trimming left V 4 bases short and J 2 bases short, with 10 bases between. This CDR3 has 14 amino acids. The CDR3 DNA reads as TGCGCCAGCAGTGGTGATGGGATCACAGATACGCAGTATTTT. Amino acids: CASSGDGITDTQYF.

V gene TRBV18 combines with J gene TRBJ2-1; TRBD2 matches at 8 bases. The CDR3 has 16 amino acids. Losses at the gene ends were 5 bases for V and 2 bases for J; bases not matched to a gene: 8. The germline gives CDR1 KGHSH, CDR2 LQKENI. CDR3 residues: CASSYSGGATYNEQFF. The CDR3 nucleotides are TGTGCCAGCTCATATTCCGGGGGGGCCACCTACAATGAGCAGTTCTTC.

The rearrangement uses TRBV7-8 and TRBJ1-1, with D uncertain. The V and J ends lost 2 bases and 4 bases respectively, with 14 bases between them. CDR3 length: 15 residues. CDR1 and CDR2 from the germline V gene are SGHVS and FQNEAQ. CDR3 sequence: CASSLITDGVTEAFF. The CDR3 DNA follows: TGTGCCAGCAGCTTAATTACAGACGGAGTCACTGAAGCTTTCTTT.

This clone occurred once. This chain connects TRBV5-5 to TRBJ2-3; no clear D gene. V was pared by 4 bases and J by 1 base, with 16 bases between. The germline V gene encodes CDR1 SGHKS and CDR2 YYEKEE (reference sequence). The CDR3 totals 16 residues. CDR3 loop: CASSLARAPGTDTQYF. The CDR3 region has the DNA TGTGCCAGCAGCCTCGCCCGGGCACCTGGCACAGATACGCAGTATTTT.

The count of this clone is one. This sequence joins TRBV19 and TRBJ2-7; 9 nucleotides align to TRBD1. Germline CDR1 is LNHDA and CDR2 is SQIVND (reference sequence). The CDR3 totals 13 residues. Losses at the gene ends were 7 bases for V and 3 bases for J; bases not matched to a gene: 4. CDR3: CASNRGRNYEQYF. CDR3 in DNA: TGTGCCAGTAACAGGGGGCGCAACTACGAGCAGTACTTC.

The V call is TRBV16, the J call TRBJ2-1; possibly TRBD1 for D (5 bases). CDR3 size: 15 residues. The germline V gene has CDR1 KGHSY and CDR2 FQNENV. Trimming removed 1 base at V and 7 bases at J, with 14 bases between. The CDR3 DNA reads TGTGCCAGCAGCCAATATGCAGGGAACTTGAATGAGCAGTTCTTC. This codes for CASSQYAGNLNEQFF.

V is TRBV30 and J is TRBJ1-2; TRBD1 aligns across 8 bases. The germline V gene encodes CDR1 GTSNPN and CDR2 SVGIG (reference sequence). J gave up 8 bases and V 6 bases, and 11 bases lay outside the gene matches. The CDR3 covers 13 residues. CDR3 bases: TGTGCCTGTCAGGGGGCATATGTGGGAGGCTACACCTTC. This sequence encodes CACQGAYVGGYTF.

This clone came up once. The chain couples TRBV5-6 to TRBJ1-1; no definite D call. Germline values: CDR1 SGHDT, CDR2 YYEEEE. The V and J ends lost 1 base and 1 base respectively, with 8 bases between them. The CDR3 contains 14 residues. CDR3 amino acids: CASSLRRRNTEAFF. CDR3 in DNA: TGTGCCAGCAGCTTGAGGCGTAGGAACACTGAAGCTTTCTTT. The full variable domain, with the rest looked up from reference TRBV5-6 and TRBJ1-1, is DAGVTQSPTHLIKTRGQQVTLRCSPKSGHDTVSWYQQALGQGPQFIFQYYEEEERQRGNFPDRFSGHQFPNYSSELNVNALLLGDSALYLCASSLRRRNTEAFFGQGTRLTVV.

CDR3: CASRHRTGGLVGTEAFF. The DNA for the CDR3 is TGTGCCAGCAGACATAGGACAGGGGGCTTAGTGGGCACTGAAGCTTTCTTT. J is TRBJ1-1 and V is TRBV11-2, with 11 bases identical to TRBD1. This CDR3 is 17 amino acids long. Germline V gene data show CDR1 as SGHAT and CDR2 as FQNNGV. The ends lost 6 bases at V and 4 bases at J; junction bases unmatched: 13.

V usage is TRBV5-4 and J usage is TRBJ2-4; D is perhaps TRBD1 (6 bases). CDR1 and CDR2 (germline): SGHNT, YYREEE (reference sequence). Between the trimmed V and J ends, which lost 5 bases and 2 bases, there was a span of 14 bases. The CDR3 sequence is 15 residues long. In DNA form, the CDR3 reads TGTGCCAGCAGTGCTAAACAGGGATCCAAAAACATTCAGTACTTC. Protein product: CASSAKQGSKNIQYF. Complete variable domain (other parts from reference TRBV5-4 and TRBJ2-4): ETGVTQSPTHLIKTRGQQVTLRCSSQSGHNTVSWYQQALGQGPQFIFQYYREEENGRGNFPPRFSGLQFPNYSSELNVNALELDDSALYLCASSAKQGSKNIQYFGAGTRLSVL.

The chain is built from TRBV6-6 and TRBJ2-7; a possible D gene is TRBD1 (5 bases). The CDR3 contains 15 residues. Trimming cost V 8 bases and J 10 bases, with 27 bases left between them. The germline V gene encodes CDR1 MNHNY and CDR2 SVGAGI (reference sequence). The CDR3 here is CASGQAAPGRGIQYF. In DNA, the CDR3 is TGTGCCAGCGGGCAGGCAGCCCCAGGAAGGGGTATCCAGTACTTC.

In this sample, this clone turned up once. The rearrangement joins TRBV5-1 to TRBJ1-2; tentative D call: TRBD1 (5 bases). This CDR3 spans 14 amino acids. Trimming shortened V by 5 bases and J by 5 bases, and 16 bases separated the two germline ends. Germline V gene lookup returns CDR1 SGHRS and CDR2 YFSETQ. The CDR3: CASSDLGVEYGYTF. The CDR3 DNA sequence: TGCGCCAGCAGTGACTTGGGGGTAGAATATGGCTACACCTTC.

J is TRBJ2-7 and V is TRBV5-6; the D gene is possibly TRBD1 (5 bases). From germline, CDR1 is SGHDT and CDR2 YYEEEE. V gave up 2 bases and J gave up 1 base, with 10 bases separating them. The CDR3 is 14 amino acids. The CDR3 sequence is CASSLKGPSYEQYF. The CDR3 region has the DNA TGTGCCAGCAGCTTAAAGGGGCCGTCCTACGAGCAGTACTTC.

The rearrangement joins TRBV7-9 to TRBJ1-1; no clear D gene. Germline assignment: CDR1 SEHNR and CDR2 FQNEAQ (reference sequence). The CDR3 is 13 amino acids. V gave up 0 bases and J gave up 4 bases, with 6 bases separating them. The CDR3 sequence: CASSLAGLTEAFF. The CDR3 DNA reads as TGTGCCAGCAGCTTAGCAGGGCTCACTGAAGCTTTCTTT. The complete variable domain, with remaining parts taken from reference TRBV7-9 and TRBJ1-1, reads DTGVSQNPRHKITKRGQNVTFRCDPISEHNRLYWYRQTLGQGPEFLTYFQNEAQLEKSRLLSDRFSAERPKGSFSTLEIQRTEQGDSAMYLCASSLAGLTEAFFGQGTRLTVV.

The rearrangement joins TRBV4-2 to TRBJ1-2, with 9 bases identical to TRBD1. V lost 3 bases to trimming and J lost 5 bases; unmatched junction nucleotides: 4. The CDR3 loop spans 14 amino acids. CDR1 is LGHNA, CDR2 YNFKEQ, per germline. CDR3 region: CASSHRDREYGYTF. As DNA, the CDR3 is TGTGCCAGCAGCCACCGGGACAGGGAGTATGGCTACACCTTC.

The J gene is TRBJ2-7, the V gene TRBV30; 9 bases fit TRBD1. Germline CDR1 GTSNPN, CDR2 SVGIG (reference sequence). CDR3 length: 13 amino acids. With V trimmed by 8 bases and J by 6 bases, 11 bases remained unmatched. The CDR3 DNA is TGTGCCGTAAAGGGGACAGGGCGTGGCGAGCAGTACTTC. Its translation is CAVKGTGRGEQYF.

This sequence joins TRBV9 and TRBJ1-6, with D uncertain. Germline V gene sequence: CDR1 SGDLS, CDR2 YYNGEE. V was cut by 4 bases and J by 0 bases, with 17 bases left in between. The CDR3 is 18 residues long. The CDR3 DNA reads TGTGCCAGCAGCTTCGGACCGATTTTGAGCTCCTATAATTCACCCCTCCACTTT. This gives the protein CASSFGPILSSYNSPLHF.

The chain recombines TRBV13 with TRBJ2-7, with 7 bases aligning to TRBD1. The trim removed 5 bases at V and 1 base at J, leaving 11 bases unmatched. Germline V gives CDR1 PRHDT, CDR2 FYEKMQ (reference sequence). This CDR3 has 16 residues. This CDR3 reads CASSPLGVQGSYEQYF. Written as DNA, the CDR3 is TGTGCCAGCAGCCCTTTGGGGGTACAGGGGTCCTACGAGCAGTACTTC.

The chain has TRBV5-6 and TRBJ1-1; D might be TRBD1 (6 bases). Germline assignment: CDR1 SGHDT and CDR2 YYEEEE. This CDR3 contains 16 residues. V lost 2 bases, J lost 1 base, and 15 bases lay in between. The CDR3 loop is CASSFGPGDSNTEAFF. CDR3 DNA: TGTGCCAGCAGCTTCGGCCCAGGGGATTCGAACACTGAAGCTTTCTTT.

The chain carries TRBV10-1 and TRBJ1-1; D unclear. CDR3 length equals 15 residues. Germline V gene data show CDR1 as WNHNN and CDR2 as SYGVQD (reference sequence). Between the trimmed V and J ends, which lost 1 base and 0 bases, there was a span of 9 bases. DNA for the CDR3: TGCGCCAGCAGTGAGTATATAGGGATGAACACTGAAGCTTTCTTT. Translating gives CASSEYIGMNTEAFF.

This chain connects TRBV18 to TRBJ1-2; D is unresolved. With 3 bases removed from V and 4 bases from J, the gap between germline ends came to 9 bases. The CDR3 is made up of 13 amino acids. CDR1 KGHSH and CDR2 LQKENI come from the germline V gene. The CDR3 protein is CASSPTEAYGYTF. The CDR3, as DNA: TGTGCCAGCTCACCCACGGAGGCCTATGGCTACACCTTC.

V and J are TRBV15 and TRBJ1-1, with D unclear. Germline CDR1 reads LNHNV; CDR2 reads YYDKDF (reference sequence). The CDR3 has 14 residues. Trimming removed 3 bases from V and 0 bases from J, with 8 bases in between. CDR3 loop: CATSSINLNTEAFF. The CDR3 nucleotides read TGTGCCACCAGCAGCATCAACCTGAACACTGAAGCTTTCTTT.

The J gene is TRBJ2-1, the V gene TRBV7-6, with D unclear. The CDR3 is 11 residues long. Germline CDR1 reads SGHVS; CDR2 reads FNYEAQ. V dropped 4 bases and J dropped 10 bases, with 8 bases sitting between them. As DNA, the CDR3 is TGTGCCAGCAGCTACGGATTGGAGCAGTTCTTC. Its protein is CASSYGLEQFF.

The rearrangement joins TRBV9 to TRBJ2-7, with D unclear. V lost 4 bases, J lost 4 bases, and 9 bases lay in between. Germline values: CDR1 SGDLS, CDR2 YYNGEE. This CDR3 comprises 12 residues. CDR3 coding DNA: TGTGCCAGCAGCCGGACCGATTACGAGCAGTACTTC. It specifies CASSRTDYEQYF.